This paragraph reports one TCR beta chain. This sample is part of a study of blood T cell repertoires in COVID-19. Study overall: Researchers got acute and convalescent COVID-19 samples from the United States, Italy and Spain. The analysed material was cDNA or gDNA that came from T cells, B-cell-depleted T cells, or PBMCs.

The CDR3 contains 15 residues. Germline values: CDR1 LGHDT, CDR2 YNNKEL (reference sequence). The V gene lost 4 bases and the J gene lost 8 bases, with 15 bases spanning the gap. Source study methods: Reference gene primer amplification in the assay estimated nucleated cell counts. This table comes from immunoSEQ multiplex PCR, and its TCRdb copy is limited to in-frame clones, with some not included. Clone size and V and J calls were adopted from that table, with D and trimming inferred from the DNA. The sample has about 280,000 clones, roughly 88% seen once. Sample: peripheral blood. This sequence was found in a man aged 18 to 29 with active or convalescent COVID-19. The chain joins TRBV3-1 (or the pseudogene TRBV3-2) to TRBJ1-6; the D gene is possibly TRBD1 (6 bases). The CDR3 DNA is TGTGCCAGCAGCCTAACCAGGGGCACTGATTCACCCCTCCACTTT. Its protein is CASSLTRGTDSPLHF.